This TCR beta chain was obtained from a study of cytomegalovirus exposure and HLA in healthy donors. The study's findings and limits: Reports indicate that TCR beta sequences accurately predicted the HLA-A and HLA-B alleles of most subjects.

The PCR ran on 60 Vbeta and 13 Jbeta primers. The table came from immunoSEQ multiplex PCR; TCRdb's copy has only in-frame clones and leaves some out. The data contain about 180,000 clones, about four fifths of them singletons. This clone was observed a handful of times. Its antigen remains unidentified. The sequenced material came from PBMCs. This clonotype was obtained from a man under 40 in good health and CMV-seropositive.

The CDR3 sequence is CASSLESGNTIYF. The CDR3 region has the DNA TGTGCCAGCAGCTTAGAGAGTGGAAACACCATATATTTT. The V and J genes are TRBV7-2 and TRBJ1-3; no firm D call. This CDR3 comprises 13 residues. Germline loops: CDR1 SGHTA, CDR2 FQGNSA. V lost 1 base, J lost 3 bases, and 4 bases lay in between.